The entry that follows covers one T cell receptor beta chain sequence. The entry originates in a study of blood T cell repertoires in COVID-19. For the study at large: Sample material is recorded as cDNA or gDNA derived from T cells, B-cell-depleted T cells, or PBMCs.

V shed 6 bases and J 4 bases; nucleotides not matched to a gene: 8. The CDR3 length is 14 residues. Germline V gene lookup returns CDR1 SNHLY and CDR2 FYNNEI. Study processing details: Cell counts per sample came from amplifying reference gene primers. The method was immunoSEQ multiplex PCR; TCRdb's version includes in-frame clones alone and lacks a portion of them. V and J calls and clone size are copied from that table; D and trimming were computed from the DNA. This table has fewer than 250,000 clones, around 80% appearing once. Sequenced: peripheral blood. This receptor was identified in a man aged 25 to 45 with active or convalescent COVID-19. This sequence joins TRBV2 and TRBJ2-7; 8 nucleotides line up with TRBD2. Written as DNA, the CDR3 is TGTGCCAGCAGCTCGGTAGCGGGACAATACGAGCAGTACTTC. This gives the protein CASSSVAGQYEQYF. The full variable domain, completed using reference TRBV2 and TRBJ2-7, is EPEVTQTPSHQVTQMGQEVILRCVPISNHLYFYWYRQILGQKVEFLVSFYNNEISEKSEIFDDQFSVERPDGSNFTLKIRSTKLEDSAMYFCASSSVAGQYEQYFGPGTRLTVT.